The clone carrying this TCR beta chain appeared a few times. Its cognate antigen is unknown. CDR3 size: 13 residues. CDR1 is LNHDA, CDR2 SQIVND, per germline (reference sequence). V was cut by 6 bases and J by 3 bases, with 11 bases left in between. This sample is drawn from a study of vaccination and CD4 T cells after COVID-19. On the study more broadly: Convalescent cases consisted of six males and four females, of whom two were Hispanic. Participants were administered two doses of either the BNT162b2 or the mRNA-1273 vaccine.

At the Johns Hopkins FTIC core, DNA taken from cultured CD4+ T cells was sequenced by way of the Oncomine TCR Beta short-read assay. TCRdb processed the PCR reads anew with MiXCR; each CDR3 protein has one entry. The sample lists some 8,200 distinct CDR3 sequences, approximately 55% occurring once. Treatment denoted: approximately 9-day PBMC culture with coronavirus spike peptide pools or control peptides (ViraFEST assay). The chain links TRBV19 to TRBJ2-5; a weak D match, TRBD1 (6 bases). The sample consisted of CD4+ T cells from blood, cultured in vitro. The TCR originated in a human donor who had recovered from COVID-19. CDR3 sequence (DNA): TGTGCCAGTAGCTTAAGGGGGAAAGAGACCCAGTACTTC. It codes for CASSLRGKETQYF.